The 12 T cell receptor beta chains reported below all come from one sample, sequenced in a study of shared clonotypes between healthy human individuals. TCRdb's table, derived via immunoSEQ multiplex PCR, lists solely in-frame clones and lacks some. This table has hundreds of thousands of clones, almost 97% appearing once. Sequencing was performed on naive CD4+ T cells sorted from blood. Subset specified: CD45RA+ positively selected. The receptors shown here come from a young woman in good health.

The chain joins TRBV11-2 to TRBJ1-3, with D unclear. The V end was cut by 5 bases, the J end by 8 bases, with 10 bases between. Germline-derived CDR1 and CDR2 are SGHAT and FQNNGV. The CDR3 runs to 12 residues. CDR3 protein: CASSATKDTIYF. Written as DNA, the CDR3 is TGTGCCAGCAGCGCGACCAAAGACACCATATATTTT.

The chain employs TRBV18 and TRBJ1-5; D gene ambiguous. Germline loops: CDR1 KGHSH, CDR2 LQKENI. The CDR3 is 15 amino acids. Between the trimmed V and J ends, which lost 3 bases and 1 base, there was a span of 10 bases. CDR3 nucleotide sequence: TGTGCCAGCTCACCCCGGCATGGGAGCAATCAGCCCCAGCATTTT. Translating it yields CASSPRHGSNQPQHF. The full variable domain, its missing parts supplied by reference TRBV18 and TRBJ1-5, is NAGVMQNPRHLVRRRGQEARLRCSPMKGHSHVYWYRQLPEEGLKFMVYLQKENIIDESGMPKERFSAEFPKEGPSILRIQQVVRGDSAAYFCASSPRHGSNQPQHFGDGTRLSIL.

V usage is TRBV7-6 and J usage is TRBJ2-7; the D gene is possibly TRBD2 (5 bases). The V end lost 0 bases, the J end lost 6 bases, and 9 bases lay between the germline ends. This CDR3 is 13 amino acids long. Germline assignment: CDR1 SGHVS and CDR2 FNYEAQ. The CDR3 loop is CASSLAREGEQYF. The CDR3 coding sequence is TGTGCCAGCAGCTTAGCTCGTGAGGGCGAGCAGTACTTC. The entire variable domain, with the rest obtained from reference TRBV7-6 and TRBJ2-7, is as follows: GAGVSQSPRYKVTKRGQDVALRCDPISGHVSLYWYRQALGQGPEFLTYFNYEAQQDKSGLPNDRFSAERPEGSISTLTIQRTEQRDSAMYRCASSLAREGEQYFGPGTRLTVT.

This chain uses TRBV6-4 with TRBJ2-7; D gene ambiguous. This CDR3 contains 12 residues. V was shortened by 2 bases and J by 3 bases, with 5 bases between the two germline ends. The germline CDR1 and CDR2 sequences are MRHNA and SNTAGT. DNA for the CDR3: TGTGCCAGCAGTGACGCCCACTACGAGCAGTACTTC. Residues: CASSDAHYEQYF.

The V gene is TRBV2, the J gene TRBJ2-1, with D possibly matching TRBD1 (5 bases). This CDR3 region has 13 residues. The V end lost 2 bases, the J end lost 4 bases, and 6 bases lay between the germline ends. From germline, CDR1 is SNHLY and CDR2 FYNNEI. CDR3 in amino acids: CASSEQGYNEQFF. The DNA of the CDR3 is TGTGCCAGCAGTGAACAGGGATACAATGAGCAGTTCTTC.

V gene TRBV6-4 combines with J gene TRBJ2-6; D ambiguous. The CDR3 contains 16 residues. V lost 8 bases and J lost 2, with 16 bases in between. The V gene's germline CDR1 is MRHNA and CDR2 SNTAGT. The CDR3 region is CASRAQGKPGANVLTF. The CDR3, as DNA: TGTGCCAGCCGCGCCCAAGGGAAGCCTGGGGCCAACGTCCTGACTTTC.

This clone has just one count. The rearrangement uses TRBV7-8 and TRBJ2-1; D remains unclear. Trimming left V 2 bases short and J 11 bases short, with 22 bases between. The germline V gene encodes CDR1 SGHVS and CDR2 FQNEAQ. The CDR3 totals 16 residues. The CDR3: CASSLRSSNRRIKQFF. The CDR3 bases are TGTGCCAGCAGCTTAAGGTCATCGAATAGACGAATTAAGCAGTTCTTC.

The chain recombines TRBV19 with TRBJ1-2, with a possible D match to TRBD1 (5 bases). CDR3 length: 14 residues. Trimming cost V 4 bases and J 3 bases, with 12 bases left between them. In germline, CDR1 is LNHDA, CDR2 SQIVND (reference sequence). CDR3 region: CASSTSWGHYGYTF. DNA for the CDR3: TGTGCCAGTAGTACCAGCTGGGGCCACTATGGCTACACCTTC.

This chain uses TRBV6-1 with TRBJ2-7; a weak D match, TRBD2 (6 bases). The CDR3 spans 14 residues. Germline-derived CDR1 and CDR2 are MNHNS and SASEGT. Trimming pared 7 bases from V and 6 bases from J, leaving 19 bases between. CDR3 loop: CASIRRGNSAEQYF. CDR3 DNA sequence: TGTGCCAGCATTCGGAGGGGAAACTCGGCCGAGCAGTACTTC.

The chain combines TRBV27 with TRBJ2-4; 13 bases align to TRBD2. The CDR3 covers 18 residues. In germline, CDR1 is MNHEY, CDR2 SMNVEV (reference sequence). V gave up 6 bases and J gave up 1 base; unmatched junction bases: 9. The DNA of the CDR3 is TGTGCCAGCAGAGACGGACTAGCGGGGGACTCGGCCAAAAACATTCAGTACTTC. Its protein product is CASRDGLAGDSAKNIQYF.

Here the CDR3 DNA reads TGCGCCAGCAGCGTCACCGGGACAGGAAATGAAAAACTGTTTTTT. Protein: CASSVTGTGNEKLFF. The rearrangement uses TRBV4-1 and TRBJ1-4, with 8 bases matching TRBD1. CDR1 is MGHRA, CDR2 YSYEKL, per germline. CDR3 length equals 15 residues. V was clipped by 5 bases and J by 5 bases; unmatched bases: 7.

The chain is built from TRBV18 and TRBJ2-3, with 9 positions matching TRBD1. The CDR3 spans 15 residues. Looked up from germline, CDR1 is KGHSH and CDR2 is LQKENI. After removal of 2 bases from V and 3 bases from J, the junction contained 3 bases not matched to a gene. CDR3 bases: TGTGCCAGCTCACCATTGGGACAGGGAACAGATACGCAGTATTTT. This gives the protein CASSPLGQGTDTQYF.